The clone carrying this T cell receptor (beta chain) was counted once. These data come from a study of blood T cell repertoires in COVID-19. In the study overall: Some COVID-19 samples were acute and others convalescent; all came from the United States, Italy and Spain. Sample material is recorded as cDNA or gDNA derived from T cells, B-cell-depleted T cells, or PBMCs.

Produced via immunoSEQ multiplex PCR; TCRdb's table is partial and in-frame only. The profile covers approximately 160,000 clones, with roughly 80% appearing a single time and roughly 8.3% taken by the ten largest. Germline V lookup: CDR1 SGHRS, CDR2 YFSETQ. The CDR3 is 14 amino acids. With 7 bases clipped from V and 8 bases from J, the junction kept 8 bases outside the gene matches. The chain is built from TRBV5-1 and TRBJ2-1, with 11 nucleotides matching TRBD1. This receptor was obtained from a man aged 60 to 69 with acute or convalescent COVID-19. The material sequenced was peripheral blood. In DNA form, the CDR3 reads TGCGCCAGCGCGGGGACAGGGGGGACTCATGAGCAGTTCTTC. This codes for CASAGTGGTHEQFF.